This TCR beta chain was recorded in a study of control samples from healthy donors and cancer patients. Looked up from germline, CDR1 is MNHNY and CDR2 is SVGAGI (reference sequence). The CDR3 loop spans 15 amino acids. V trimming: 6 bases; J trimming: 8 bases; junction bases outside the gene matches: 10. Here immunoSEQ multiplex PCR was the method, and the copy in TCRdb shows in-frame clones only, minus some. The repertoire holds about 160,000 clones, with around 96% as singletons. Sequenced input: blood. The source is a woman aged 40 to 50 in good health. The chain employs TRBV6-6 and TRBJ1-6, with TRBD1 matching over 7 bases. CDR3 DNA sequence: TGTGCCAGCAGATCTACAGGGGAGGGTGATTCACCCCTCCACTTT. Translated: CASRSTGEGDSPLHF.